Listed here is a single T cell receptor (beta chain). Original data processing: Reference gene primer amplification gave nucleated cell count estimates. The method was immunoSEQ multiplex PCR; TCRdb's version includes in-frame clones alone and lacks a portion of them. That table gives V, J and clone size, and the DNA gave D and trimming. The table shows 150,000 to 200,000 clones, with roughly 86% occurring only once. The source of the sample is a study of blood T cell repertoires in COVID-19. Study-level information: From T cells, B-cell-depleted T cells, or PBMCs came the material, which was cDNA or gDNA.

The CDR3 has 14 residues. V gave up 6 bases and J gave up 0 bases, with 11 bases separating them. CDR1 is KGHSH, CDR2 LQKENI, per germline. Seattle cases were enrolled at active infection and followed longitudinally. This sequence was found in a woman older than 75 with COVID-19, enrolled during active disease. The material sequenced was peripheral blood. The chain links TRBV18 to TRBJ1-2, with D possibly being TRBD1 (5 bases). CDR3 bases: TGTGCCAGCTCGGAGCAGGGATCTAACTATGGCTACACCTTC. As protein: CASSEQGSNYGYTF.